This passage covers 25 T cell receptor beta chains from one sample sequenced in a study of CD8 T cells in Susac syndrome. When the RNA was reverse transcribed, random hexamers were used with an input of roughly 0.45 to 1 ug. TCRdb re-derived calls from the immunoSEQ multiplex PCR reads in MiXCR, one entry per CDR3 protein. This sample has 120,000 to 150,000 distinct CDR3 sequences, with more than 90% found just once. The sequenced sample consisted of CD4+ T cells from PBMCs. The source is a human donor with Susac syndrome.

The gene calls are TRBV4-2 and TRBJ2-1; weak D call: TRBD1 (6 bases). V gave up 3 bases and J gave up 4 bases, with 13 bases separating them. From germline, CDR1 is LGHNA and CDR2 YNFKEQ. This CDR3 comprises 15 residues. The CDR3 spells CASSQRTEAYNEQFF. For the CDR3, the DNA is TGTGCCAGCAGCCAGCGGACAGAAGCTTACAATGAGCAGTTCTTC.

The chain employs TRBV3-1 and TRBJ2-6; no reliable D call. Germline V lookup: CDR1 LGHDT, CDR2 YNNKEL (reference sequence). CDR3 length equals 16 residues. The germline V and J ends were trimmed by 1 base and 0 bases, with 7 bases remaining between them. The CDR3 is CASSQVVGSGANVLTF. The CDR3 DNA reads as TGTGCCAGCAGCCAAGTTGTAGGCTCTGGGGCCAACGTCCTGACTTTC.

V and J are TRBV3-1 and TRBJ2-3; 11 nucleotides match TRBD1. The CDR3 consists of 13 residues. After removal of 8 bases from V and 7 bases from J, the junction contained 5 bases not matched to a gene. CDR1 is LGHDT, CDR2 YNNKEL, per germline (reference sequence). The CDR3 DNA reads TGTGCCAGCGGGACAGGGGGGTCTAATACGCAGTATTTT. This sequence encodes CASGTGGSNTQYF.

The chain carries TRBV20-1 and TRBJ1-3; 7 bases are shared with TRBD1. The CDR3 totals 14 residues. Germline CDR1 reads DFQATT; CDR2 reads SNEGSKA (reference sequence). Unmatched junction bases numbered 3, after V lost 0 bases and J lost 4 bases. Here the CDR3 reads CSARETQGGNTIYF. The CDR3 DNA reads as TGCAGTGCTAGAGAGACACAGGGGGGAAACACCATATATTTT.

This chain connects TRBV15 to TRBJ1-1; D is ambiguous. This CDR3 has 15 amino acids. V dropped 0 bases and J dropped 11 bases, with 19 bases sitting between them. Germline assignment: CDR1 LNHNV and CDR2 YYDKDF (reference sequence). CDR3 in amino acids: CATSRDKLARAGAFF. In DNA form, the CDR3 reads TGTGCCACCAGCAGAGATAAGTTAGCGCGGGCCGGCGCTTTCTTT.

This rearrangement joins TRBV5-1 to TRBJ2-7; TRBD2 matches 16 bases. Germline loops: CDR1 SGHRS, CDR2 YFSETQ. J gave up 3 bases and V 4 bases, and 7 bases lay outside the gene matches. The CDR3 contains 17 residues. This CDR3 reads CASSQGLAGGTNYEQYF. The DNA for the CDR3 is TGCGCCAGCAGCCAGGGACTAGCGGGAGGGACCAACTACGAGCAGTACTTC.

The CDR3 coding sequence is TGTGCCAGCAGCCAAGGGATCGCCAGAGATACGCAGTATTTT. Translation gives CASSQGIARDTQYF. This chain connects TRBV3-1 to TRBJ2-3; D is unclear. Germline V CDR1 and CDR2: LGHDT, YNNKEL (reference sequence). V was shortened by 1 base and J by 5 bases, with 10 bases between the two germline ends. The CDR3 is made up of 14 amino acids.

The V gene is TRBV20-1, the J gene TRBJ2-7; possibly TRBD1 for D (5 bases). The CDR3 consists of 11 residues. Per germline, CDR1 DFQATT and CDR2 SNEGSKA (reference sequence). Trimming took off 2 bases at V and 5 bases at J, with 7 bases between the two ends. The CDR3 bases are TGCAGTGCTAGACGCAGGGACGAGCAGTACTTC. Its translation is CSARRRDEQYF.

The rearrangement uses TRBV11-2 and TRBJ1-2; 8 nucleotides align to TRBD1. CDR1 is SGHAT, CDR2 FQNNGV, per germline. The CDR3 has 14 residues. Trimming cost V 4 bases and J 7 bases; bases outside gene matches: 8. The CDR3 here is CASSSVAGGGGYTF. DNA for the CDR3: TGTGCCAGCAGCTCAGTAGCAGGGGGCGGTGGCTACACCTTC.

The CDR3: CSVAGTGGAGYTF. As DNA, the CDR3 is TGCAGCGTGGCCGGGACAGGGGGCGCTGGCTACACCTTC. The chain links TRBV29-1 to TRBJ1-2, with 12 bases matching TRBD1. Germline CDR1 is SQVTM and CDR2 is ANQGSEA. The CDR3 is made up of 13 amino acids. The V segment lost 6 bases and the J segment 7 bases; nucleotides outside the gene matches: 6.

The chain uses TRBV29-1 and TRBJ2-5, with a possible D match to TRBD2 (7 bases). Germline V CDR1 and CDR2: SQVTM, ANQGSEA. The CDR3 is made up of 11 amino acids. The CDR3 coding sequence is TGCAGTGGGGGGGCGAGAGAGACCCAGTACTTC. Protein sequence: CSGGARETQYF.

The rearrangement links TRBV23-1 to TRBJ2-7, with TRBD1 identical over 9 bases. TRBV23-1 is classed as an ORF, of uncertain function. The ends lost 4 bases at V and 6 bases at J; junction bases unmatched: 13. CDR3 length: 16 amino acids. This chain's CDR3 is CASSPRRDREEGEQYF. The CDR3 bases are TGCGCCAGCAGTCCTCGCCGGGACAGGGAGGAAGGCGAGCAGTACTTC.

V gene TRBV28 combines with J gene TRBJ2-1; D is ambiguous. The V end was cut by 6 bases, the J end by 8 bases, with 17 bases between. The length of the CDR3 is 14 residues. Germline loops: CDR1 MDHEN, CDR2 SYDVKM. Written as DNA, the CDR3 is TGTGCCAGCAGCCTTAGATCACGGGTGCATGAGCAGTTCTTC. Protein sequence: CASSLRSRVHEQFF.

The chain has TRBV7-9 and TRBJ2-7; 12 bases are shared with TRBD2. Trimming at V came to 7 bases and at J to 3 bases, leaving 10 bases not matched to a gene. CDR3 size: 16 residues. Germline CDR1 SEHNR, CDR2 FQNEAQ (reference sequence). CDR3 protein: CASTPTSGRGNYEQYF. CDR3 nucleotides: TGTGCCAGCACCCCGACTAGCGGGAGAGGTAACTACGAGCAGTACTTC.

This clonotype is a singleton in its sample. The chain combines TRBV7-9 with TRBJ2-5, with no clear D. The CDR3 spans 12 residues. Trimming cost V 1 base and J 7 bases, with 7 bases left between them. Germline V gene sequence: CDR1 SEHNR, CDR2 FQNEAQ (reference sequence). CDR3 sequence (DNA): TGTGCCAGCAGCTTAGACGATGTGACCCAGTACTTC. It translates to CASSLDDVTQYF.

V and J are TRBV7-6 and TRBJ1-6; possible D gene TRBD1, 5 bases. Germline lookup yields CDR1 SGHVS and CDR2 FNYEAQ. V gave up 1 base and J gave up 7 bases, with 11 bases separating them. CDR3 length: 15 amino acids. The CDR3 region has the DNA TGTGCCAGCAGCTTAGATGGGGGGTTGAATTCACCCCTCCACTTT. As protein: CASSLDGGLNSPLHF.

This chain uses TRBV29-1 with TRBJ2-7; 9 bases map to TRBD1. Germline loops: CDR1 SQVTM, CDR2 ANQGSEA. With V trimmed by 3 bases and J by 9 bases, 12 bases remained unmatched. The CDR3 length is 14 residues. As DNA, the CDR3 is TGCAGCGTTGACTCTGGACAGGGGTTCTCAGGGCAGTACTTC. It translates to CSVDSGQGFSGQYF.

This rearrangement joins TRBV2 to TRBJ2-1, with 8 bases matching TRBD1. The ends lost 1 base at V and 8 bases at J; junction bases unmatched: 7. Germline CDR1 is SNHLY and CDR2 is FYNNEI. The CDR3 contains 15 residues. CDR3 region: CASSEEGQGWDEQFF. In DNA, the CDR3 is TGTGCCAGCAGTGAAGAAGGACAGGGCTGGGATGAGCAGTTCTTC.

This chain connects TRBV28 to TRBJ2-5; 7 bases match TRBD1. Unmatched junction bases numbered 5, after V lost 8 bases and J lost 2 bases. This CDR3 comprises 13 residues. Germline values: CDR1 MDHEN, CDR2 SYDVKM. CDR3 bases: TGTGCCAGCCGGAACAGGGGACAAGAGACCCAGTACTTC. Translation gives CASRNRGQETQYF.

V usage is TRBV7-9 and J usage is TRBJ2-1, with unresolved D. The germline CDR1 and CDR2 sequences are SEHNR and FQNEAQ (reference sequence). This CDR3 has 16 amino acids. Trimming removed 1 base at V and 6 bases at J, with 16 bases between. The CDR3 DNA is TGTGCCAGCAGCTTAGGGTCCGCGGACCGAGGCAATGAGCAGTTCTTC. Translated: CASSLGSADRGNEQFF.

This rearrangement joins TRBV12-3 or TRBV12-4 to TRBJ2-3, with unresolved D. Trimming took off 1 base at V and 3 bases at J, with 5 bases between the two ends. The CDR3 length is 13 residues. Here the CDR3 reads CASSLGQTDTQYF. CDR3 DNA sequence: TGTGCCAGCAGTTTAGGCCAGACAGATACGCAGTATTTT.

The chain combines TRBV28 with TRBJ2-7; TRBD2 matches at 9 bases. This CDR3 region has 14 residues. Germline CDR1 reads MDHEN; CDR2 reads SYDVKM. CDR3 in DNA: TGTGCTCACAAACTAGCGGGCCCATCCTACGAGCAGTACTTC. This codes for CAHKLAGPSYEQYF.

CDR3 amino acids: CSATTTGTGSYGYTF. CDR3 bases: TGCAGTGCTACAACTACCGGGACAGGCTCCTATGGCTACACCTTC. This sequence joins TRBV20-1 and TRBJ1-2; 8 positions agree with TRBD1. Germline CDR1 is DFQATT and CDR2 is SNEGSKA (reference sequence). This CDR3 spans 15 amino acids. The trim removed 4 bases at V and 4 bases at J, leaving 11 bases unmatched.

The J gene is TRBJ1-6, the V gene TRBV10-3, with D unresolved. V was trimmed by 11 bases and J by 11 bases, leaving 10 bases between them. Germline V gene lookup returns CDR1 ENHRY and CDR2 SYGVKD. CDR3 length: 10 residues. The CDR3 is CASSRPPLHF. The CDR3 DNA follows: TGTGCCTCCAGCCGTCCACCCCTCCACTTT.

The rearrangement links TRBV5-4 to TRBJ1-5; TRBD1 matches 7 bases. V lost 4 bases to trimming and J lost 7 bases; unmatched junction nucleotides: 11. There are 15 residues in the CDR3. Germline CDR1 and CDR2: SGHNT and YYREEE (reference sequence). CDR3 nucleotides: TGTGCCAGCAGCGAATCACCACAGGGGCGACAGCCCCAGCATTTT. It translates to CASSESPQGRQPQHF.